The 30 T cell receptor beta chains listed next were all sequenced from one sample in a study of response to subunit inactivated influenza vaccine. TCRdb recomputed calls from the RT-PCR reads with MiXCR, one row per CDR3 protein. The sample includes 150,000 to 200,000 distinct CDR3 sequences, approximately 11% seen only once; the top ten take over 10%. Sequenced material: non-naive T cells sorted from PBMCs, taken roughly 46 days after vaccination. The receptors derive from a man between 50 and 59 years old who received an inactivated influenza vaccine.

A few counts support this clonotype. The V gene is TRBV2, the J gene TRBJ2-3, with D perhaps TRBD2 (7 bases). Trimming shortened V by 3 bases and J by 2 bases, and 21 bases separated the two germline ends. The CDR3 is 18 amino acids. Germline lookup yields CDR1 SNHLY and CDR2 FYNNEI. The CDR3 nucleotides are TGTGCCAGCAGTGACTTTCGTGGGGGGGGCCTAACCACAGATACGCAGTATTTT. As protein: CASSDFRGGGLTTDTQYF.

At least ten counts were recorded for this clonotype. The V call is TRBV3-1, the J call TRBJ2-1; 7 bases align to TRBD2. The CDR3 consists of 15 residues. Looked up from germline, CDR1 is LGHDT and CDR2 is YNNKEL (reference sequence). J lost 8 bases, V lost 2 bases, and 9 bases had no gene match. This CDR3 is CASSQPGLGLDEQFF. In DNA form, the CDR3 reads TGTGCCAGCAGCCAACCAGGACTAGGGTTGGATGAGCAGTTCTTC.

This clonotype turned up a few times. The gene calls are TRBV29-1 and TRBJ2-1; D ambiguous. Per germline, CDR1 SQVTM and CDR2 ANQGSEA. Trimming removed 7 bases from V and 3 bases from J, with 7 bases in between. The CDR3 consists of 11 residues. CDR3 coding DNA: TGCAGCGCCCAGTACTACAATGAGCAGTTCTTC. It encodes CSAQYYNEQFF.

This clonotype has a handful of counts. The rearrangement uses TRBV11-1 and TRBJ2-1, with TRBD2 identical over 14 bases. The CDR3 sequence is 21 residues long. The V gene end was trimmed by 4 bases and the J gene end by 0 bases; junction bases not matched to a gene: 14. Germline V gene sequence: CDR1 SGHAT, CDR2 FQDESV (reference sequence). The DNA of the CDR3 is TGTGCCAGCAGCTCCCGAGGCGGGACTAGCGGGAGCCTAAGCTCCTACAATGAGCAGTTCTTC. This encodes CASSSRGGTSGSLSSYNEQFF.

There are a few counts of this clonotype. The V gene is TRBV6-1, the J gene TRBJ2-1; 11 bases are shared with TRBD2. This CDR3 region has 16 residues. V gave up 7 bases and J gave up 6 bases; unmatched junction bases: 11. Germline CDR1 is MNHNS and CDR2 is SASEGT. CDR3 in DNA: TGTGCCAGCACCGAAAATAGCGGGAGGGCCAGCAATGAGCAGTTCTTC. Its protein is CASTENSGRASNEQFF.

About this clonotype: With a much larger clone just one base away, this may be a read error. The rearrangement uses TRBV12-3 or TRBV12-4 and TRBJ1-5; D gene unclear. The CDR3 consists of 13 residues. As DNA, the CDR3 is TGTCCCAGCTGTGTGACGCAGAATCAGCCCCAGCATTTT. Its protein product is CPSCVTQNQPQHF.

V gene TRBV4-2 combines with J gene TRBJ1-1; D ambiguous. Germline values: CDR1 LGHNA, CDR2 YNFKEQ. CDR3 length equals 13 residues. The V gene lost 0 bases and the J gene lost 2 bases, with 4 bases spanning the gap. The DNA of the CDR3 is TGTGCCAGCAGCCAAGAAGTTAACACTGAAGCTTTCTTT. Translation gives CASSQEVNTEAFF.

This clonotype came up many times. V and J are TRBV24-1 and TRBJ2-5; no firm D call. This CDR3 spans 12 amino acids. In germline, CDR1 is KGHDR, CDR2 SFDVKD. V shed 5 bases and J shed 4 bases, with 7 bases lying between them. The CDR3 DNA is TGTGCCACCAGTGCACGGTCAGAGACCCAGTACTTC. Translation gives CATSARSETQYF.

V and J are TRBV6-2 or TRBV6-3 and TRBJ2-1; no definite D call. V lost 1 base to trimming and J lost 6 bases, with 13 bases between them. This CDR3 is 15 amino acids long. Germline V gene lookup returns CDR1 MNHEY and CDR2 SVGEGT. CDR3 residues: CASSYLHPYSNEQFF. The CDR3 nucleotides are TGTGCCAGCAGTTACTTGCACCCATATAGCAATGAGCAGTTCTTC.

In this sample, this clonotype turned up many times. The CDR3 DNA follows: TGTGCCAGCAGTTTCGGGGGGAGGACAGATACGCAGTATTTT. The encoded protein is CASSFGGRTDTQYF. This chain joins TRBV12-3 or TRBV12-4 and TRBJ2-3; 7 positions agree with TRBD2. The CDR3 runs to 14 residues. V lost 3 bases, J lost 3 bases, and 3 bases stayed unmatched.

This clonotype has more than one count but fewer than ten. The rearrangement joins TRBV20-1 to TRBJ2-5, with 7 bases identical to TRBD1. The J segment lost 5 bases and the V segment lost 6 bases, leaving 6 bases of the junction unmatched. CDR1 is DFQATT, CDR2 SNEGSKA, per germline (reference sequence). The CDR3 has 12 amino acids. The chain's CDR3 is CSAAGQAETQYF. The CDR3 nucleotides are TGCAGTGCAGCCGGACAGGCCGAGACCCAGTACTTC.

This CDR3 is CASSQDRGLGYGYTF. For the CDR3, the DNA is TGTGCCAGCAGCCAAGATCGGGGCCTCGGCTATGGCTACACCTTC. The genes are TRBV3-1 and TRBJ1-2; a weak D match, TRBD1 (5 bases). Trimming left V 0 bases short and J 4 bases short, with 12 bases between. This CDR3 region has 15 residues. Germline V gives CDR1 LGHDT, CDR2 YNNKEL (reference sequence). Complete variable domain (other parts from reference TRBV3-1 and TRBJ1-2): DTAVSQTPKYLVTQMGNDKSIKCEQNLGHDTMYWYKQDSKKFLKIMFSYNNKELIINETVPNRFSPKSPDKAHLNLHINSLELGDSAVYFCASSQDRGLGYGYTFGSGTRLTVV.

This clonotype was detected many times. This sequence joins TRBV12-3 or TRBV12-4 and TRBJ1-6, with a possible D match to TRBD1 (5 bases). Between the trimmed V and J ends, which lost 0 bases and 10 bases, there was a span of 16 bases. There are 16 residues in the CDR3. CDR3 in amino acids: CASSLAGLKRGSPLHF. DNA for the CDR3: TGTGCCAGCAGTTTAGCGGGACTAAAGAGAGGGTCACCCCTCCACTTT.

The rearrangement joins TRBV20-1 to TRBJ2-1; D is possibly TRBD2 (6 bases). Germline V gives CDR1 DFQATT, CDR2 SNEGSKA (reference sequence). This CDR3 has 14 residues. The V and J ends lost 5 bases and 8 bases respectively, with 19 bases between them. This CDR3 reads CSARTSLTGDEQFF. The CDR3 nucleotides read TGCAGTGCTCGAACATCACTAACGGGAGATGAGCAGTTCTTC.

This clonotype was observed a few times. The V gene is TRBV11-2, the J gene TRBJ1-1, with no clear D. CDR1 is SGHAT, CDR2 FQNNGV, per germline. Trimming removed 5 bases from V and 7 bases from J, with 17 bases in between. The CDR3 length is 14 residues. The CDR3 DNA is TGTGCCAGCAGCGGACCCCCCCTAGGCAATGAAGCTTTCTTT. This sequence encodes CASSGPPLGNEAFF.

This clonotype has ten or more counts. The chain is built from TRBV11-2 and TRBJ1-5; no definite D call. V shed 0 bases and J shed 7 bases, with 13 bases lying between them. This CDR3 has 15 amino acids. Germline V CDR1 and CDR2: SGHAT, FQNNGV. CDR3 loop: CASSLEGIGGQPQHF. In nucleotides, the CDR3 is TGTGCCAGCAGCTTAGAGGGGATCGGCGGGCAGCCCCAGCATTTT.

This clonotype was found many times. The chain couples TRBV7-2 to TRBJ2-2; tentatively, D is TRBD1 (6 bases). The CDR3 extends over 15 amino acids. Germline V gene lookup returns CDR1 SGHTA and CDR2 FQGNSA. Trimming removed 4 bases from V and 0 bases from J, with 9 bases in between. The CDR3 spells CASSSWTANTGELFF. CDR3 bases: TGTGCCAGCAGCTCGTGGACAGCGAACACCGGGGAGCTGTTTTTT.

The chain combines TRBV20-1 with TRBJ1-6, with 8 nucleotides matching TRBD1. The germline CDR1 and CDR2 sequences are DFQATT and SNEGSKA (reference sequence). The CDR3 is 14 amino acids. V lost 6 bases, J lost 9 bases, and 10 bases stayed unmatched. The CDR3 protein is CSASYRDRISPLHF. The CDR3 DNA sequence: TGCAGTGCAAGTTACCGGGACAGGATTTCACCCCTCCACTTT.

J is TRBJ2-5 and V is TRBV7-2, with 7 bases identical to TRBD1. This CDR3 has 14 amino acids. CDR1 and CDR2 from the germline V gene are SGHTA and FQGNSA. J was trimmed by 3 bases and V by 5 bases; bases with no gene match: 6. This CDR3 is CASSPGQRKETQYF. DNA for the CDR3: TGTGCCAGCAGCCCGGGACAGAGGAAAGAGACCCAGTACTTC.

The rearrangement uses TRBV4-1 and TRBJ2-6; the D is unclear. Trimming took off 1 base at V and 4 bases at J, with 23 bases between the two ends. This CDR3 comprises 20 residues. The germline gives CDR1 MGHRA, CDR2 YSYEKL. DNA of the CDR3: TGCGCCAGCAGCCAAGGTGCAGGCCCCTTTGGATATTTGGGGGCCAACGTCCTGACTTTC. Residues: CASSQGAGPFGYLGANVLTF.

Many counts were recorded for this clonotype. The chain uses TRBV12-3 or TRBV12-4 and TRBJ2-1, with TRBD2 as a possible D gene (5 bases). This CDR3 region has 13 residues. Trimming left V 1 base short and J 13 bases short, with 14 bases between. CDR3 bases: TGTGCCAGCAGTTTAGTCCCGAATACGGGACAGTTCTTC. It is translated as CASSLVPNTGQFF.

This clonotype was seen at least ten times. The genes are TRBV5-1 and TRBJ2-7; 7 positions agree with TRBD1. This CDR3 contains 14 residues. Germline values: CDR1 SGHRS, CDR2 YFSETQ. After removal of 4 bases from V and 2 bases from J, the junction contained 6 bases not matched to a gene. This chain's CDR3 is CASSLGTVPYEQYF. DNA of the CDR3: TGCGCCAGCAGCCTCGGGACAGTACCCTACGAGCAGTACTTC. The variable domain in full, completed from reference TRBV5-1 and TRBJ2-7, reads KAGVTQTPRYLIKTRGQQVTLSCSPISGHRSVSWYQQTPGQGLQFLFEYFSETQRNKGNFPGRFSGRQFSNSRSEMNVSTLELGDSALYLCASSLGTVPYEQYFGPGTRLTVT.

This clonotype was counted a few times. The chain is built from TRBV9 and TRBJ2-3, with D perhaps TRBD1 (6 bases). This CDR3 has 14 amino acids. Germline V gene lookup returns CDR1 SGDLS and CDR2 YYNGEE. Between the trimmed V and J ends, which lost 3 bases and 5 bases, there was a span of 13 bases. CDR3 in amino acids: CASSAFTGLDTQYF. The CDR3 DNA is TGTGCCAGCAGCGCTTTCACAGGGTTAGATACGCAGTATTTT.

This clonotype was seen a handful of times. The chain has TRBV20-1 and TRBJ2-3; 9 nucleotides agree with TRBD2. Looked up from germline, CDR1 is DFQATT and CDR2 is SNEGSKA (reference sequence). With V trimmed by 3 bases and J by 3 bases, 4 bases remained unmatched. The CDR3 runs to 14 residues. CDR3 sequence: CSASVAGGTDTQYF. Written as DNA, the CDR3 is TGCAGTGCTAGCGTTGCGGGAGGGACAGATACGCAGTATTTT.

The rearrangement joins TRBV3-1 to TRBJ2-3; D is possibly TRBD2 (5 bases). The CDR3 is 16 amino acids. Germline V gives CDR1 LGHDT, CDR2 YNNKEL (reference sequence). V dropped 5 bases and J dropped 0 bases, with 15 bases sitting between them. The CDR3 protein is CASSSPRGASTDTQYF. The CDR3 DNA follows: TGTGCCAGCAGCTCCCCACGGGGTGCTAGCACAGATACGCAGTATTTT.

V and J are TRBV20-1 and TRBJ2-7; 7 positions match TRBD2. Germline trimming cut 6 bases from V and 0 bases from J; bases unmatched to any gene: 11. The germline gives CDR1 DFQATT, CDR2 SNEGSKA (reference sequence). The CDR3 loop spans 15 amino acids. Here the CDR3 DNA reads TGCAGTGCGATCAATCTAGCGGAAAGCTCCTACGAGCAGTACTTC. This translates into CSAINLAESSYEQYF.

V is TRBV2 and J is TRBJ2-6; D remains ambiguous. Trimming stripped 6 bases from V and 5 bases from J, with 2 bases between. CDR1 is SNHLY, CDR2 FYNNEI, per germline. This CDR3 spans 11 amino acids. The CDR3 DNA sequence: TGTGCCAGCAGAAGGGCCAACGTCCTGACTTTC. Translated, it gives CASRRANVLTF. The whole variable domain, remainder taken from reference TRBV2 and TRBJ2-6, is EPEVTQTPSHQVTQMGQEVILRCVPISNHLYFYWYRQILGQKVEFLVSFYNNEISEKSEIFDDQFSVERPDGSNFTLKIRSTKLEDSAMYFCASRRANVLTFGAGSRLTVL.

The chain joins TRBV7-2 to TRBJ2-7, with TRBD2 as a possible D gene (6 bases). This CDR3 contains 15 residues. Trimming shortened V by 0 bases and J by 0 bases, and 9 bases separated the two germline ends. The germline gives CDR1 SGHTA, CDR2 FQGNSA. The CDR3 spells CASSLAGGSSYEQYF. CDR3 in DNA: TGTGCCAGCAGCTTAGCGGGGGGAAGCTCCTACGAGCAGTACTTC.

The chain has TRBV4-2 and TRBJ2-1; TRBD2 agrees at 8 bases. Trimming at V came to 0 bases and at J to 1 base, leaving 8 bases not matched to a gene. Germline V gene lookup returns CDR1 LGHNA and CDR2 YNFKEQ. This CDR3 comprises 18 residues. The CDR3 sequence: CASSQDDGGAGSYNEQFF. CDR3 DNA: TGTGCCAGCAGCCAAGATGACGGGGGGGCCGGGTCCTACAATGAGCAGTTCTTC.

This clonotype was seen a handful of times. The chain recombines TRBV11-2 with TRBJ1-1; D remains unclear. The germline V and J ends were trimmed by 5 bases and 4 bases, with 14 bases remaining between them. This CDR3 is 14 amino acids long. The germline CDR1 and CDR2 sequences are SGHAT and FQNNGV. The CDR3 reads CASSALGSGTEAFF. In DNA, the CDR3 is TGTGCCAGCAGCGCCTTGGGGTCGGGCACTGAAGCTTTCTTT.